This TCR beta chain derives from a study of T cells in women clearing cervical HPV infection. Study as a whole: Controls were women whose single incident HPV16 infection cleared within 12 months without precancer or cancer. Controls gave blood once infection was undetectable; cases at lesion identification.

Generated by immunoSEQ multiplex PCR, the TCRdb table keeps only in-frame clones and is missing some. This sample's table has roughly 48,000 clones. Dot-blot hybridization genotyped cervical HPV amplified with MY09/MY11 PCR. Study-wide results and limits: Cases carried less TRBV6-7 than controls: roughly 0.12% versus 0.17%.

Trimming left V 0 bases short and J 5 bases short, with 6 bases between. The CDR3 runs 12 residues. The germline V gene encodes CDR1 DFQATT and CDR2 SNEGSKA (reference sequence). Remarks on this clone: Antigen: not known. The read stops 3 residues short of the end of the CDR3; the missing end is completed from the germline J gene.

The sample consisted of blood buffy coat. The sequence derives from a woman aged 18 to 75 with a cervical HPV16 infection that either progressed to CIN3+ or cleared (not recorded which). The rearrangement links TRBV20-1 to TRBJ2-3; D gene ambiguous. The CDR3 DNA, read in part, is TGCAGTGCTAGAGAAGCAGGAGATACG. Protein: CSAREAGDT. The whole CDR3 protein is CSAREAGDTQYF.